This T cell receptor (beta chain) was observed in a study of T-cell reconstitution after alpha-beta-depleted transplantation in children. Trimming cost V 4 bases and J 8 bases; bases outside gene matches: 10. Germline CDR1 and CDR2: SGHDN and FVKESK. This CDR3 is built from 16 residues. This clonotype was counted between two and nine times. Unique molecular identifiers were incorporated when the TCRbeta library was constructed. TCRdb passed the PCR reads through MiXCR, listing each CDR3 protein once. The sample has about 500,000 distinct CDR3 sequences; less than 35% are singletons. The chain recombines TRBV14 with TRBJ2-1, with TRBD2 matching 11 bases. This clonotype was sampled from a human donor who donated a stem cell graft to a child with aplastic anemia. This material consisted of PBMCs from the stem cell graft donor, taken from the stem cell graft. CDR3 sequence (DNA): TGTGCCAGCAGCCCCCCGATAGCGGGAGGGCCATATGAGCAGTTCTTC. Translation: CASSPPIAGGPYEQFF.